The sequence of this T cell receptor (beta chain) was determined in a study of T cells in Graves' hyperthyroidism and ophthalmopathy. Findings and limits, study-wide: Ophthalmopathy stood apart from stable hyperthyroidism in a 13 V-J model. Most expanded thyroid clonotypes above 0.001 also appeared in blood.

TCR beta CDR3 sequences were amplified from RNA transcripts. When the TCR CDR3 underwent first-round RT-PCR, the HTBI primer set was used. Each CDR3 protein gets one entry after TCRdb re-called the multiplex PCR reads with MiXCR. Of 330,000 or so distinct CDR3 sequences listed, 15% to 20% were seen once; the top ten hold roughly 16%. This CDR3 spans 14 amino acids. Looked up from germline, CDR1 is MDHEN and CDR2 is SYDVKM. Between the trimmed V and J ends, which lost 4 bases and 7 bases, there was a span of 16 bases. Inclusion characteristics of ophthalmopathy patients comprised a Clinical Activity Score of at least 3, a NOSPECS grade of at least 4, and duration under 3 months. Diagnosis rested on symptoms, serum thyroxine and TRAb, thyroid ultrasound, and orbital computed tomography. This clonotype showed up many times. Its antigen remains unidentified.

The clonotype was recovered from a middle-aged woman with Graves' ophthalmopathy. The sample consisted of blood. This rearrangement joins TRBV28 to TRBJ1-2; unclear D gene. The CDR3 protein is CASSWGTNRIGYTF. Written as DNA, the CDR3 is TGTGCCAGCAGTTGGGGTACCAACCGGATTGGCTACACCTTC.